This T cell receptor beta chain was documented in a study of beta chain features in type 1 diabetes. Sequenced material consisted of expressed TCRB transcripts (all of the isolated RNA was reverse transcribed). Sequencing was performed with immunoSEQ multiplex PCR; in TCRdb, only in-frame clones are kept and a portion is missing. The sample has hundreds of thousands of clones; about a tenth are singletons. The germline V and J ends were trimmed by 2 bases and 2 bases, with 10 bases remaining between them. The CDR3 consists of 15 residues. Per germline, CDR1 KGHSH and CDR2 LQKENI. This clone was counted between two and nine times. Antigen specificity is unknown. Central memory, naive, regulatory and stem cell-like memory CD4+ cells were sorted by CD45RO/CCR7/CD25/CD127/CD95/CD27. Findings and caveats of the study: Researchers report that Type 1 diabetes patients had moderately but significantly shorter TCRB CDR3s across all four CD4+ subsets. Patients with type 1 diabetes carried fewer insertions and had more deletions at their VDJ junctions.

V gene TRBV18 combines with J gene TRBJ1-5; a possible D gene is TRBD1 (5 bases). This receptor was taken from a man younger than 40 with type 1 diabetes. The sequencing input was naive CD4+ T cells from blood. The CDR3 DNA reads as TGTGCCAGCTCACCAGTCTGGGGCCGCAATCAGCCCCAGCATTTT. It encodes CASSPVWGRNQPQHF.